This T cell receptor beta chain was captured in a study of shared clonotypes between healthy human individuals. In the study overall: Aged between 18 and 49, the donors were two women and a few men. The study used three CD4 naive, three CD4 memory, two CD8 naive and one CD8 memory plate per donor.

To note about this clone: Its antigen is undetermined.

Germline CDR1 SNHLY, CDR2 FYNNEI. V lost 6 bases to trimming and J lost 0 bases, with 24 bases between them. The CDR3 runs 19 residues. TCRdb's copy holds only in-frame clones and misses some; the assay was immunoSEQ multiplex PCR. The sample records over a million clones, approximately 80% being singletons. Overall study findings and caveats: The study generally estimated greater richness for naive than memory subsets.

This chain joins TRBV2 and TRBJ1-5; possibly TRBD1 for D (6 bases). The TCR sequence derives from a man aged 18 to 35 in good health. Some clones in this sample may be carry-over from other donors' samples. The specimen was memory CD4+ T cells from PBMCs. The subset here: CD45RA-negative fraction. CDR3 in amino acids: CASRAGAGRAADSNQPQHF. In nucleotides, the CDR3 is TGTGCCAGCAGGGCGGGGGCAGGGAGGGCGGCGGATAGCAATCAGCCCCAGCATTTT.